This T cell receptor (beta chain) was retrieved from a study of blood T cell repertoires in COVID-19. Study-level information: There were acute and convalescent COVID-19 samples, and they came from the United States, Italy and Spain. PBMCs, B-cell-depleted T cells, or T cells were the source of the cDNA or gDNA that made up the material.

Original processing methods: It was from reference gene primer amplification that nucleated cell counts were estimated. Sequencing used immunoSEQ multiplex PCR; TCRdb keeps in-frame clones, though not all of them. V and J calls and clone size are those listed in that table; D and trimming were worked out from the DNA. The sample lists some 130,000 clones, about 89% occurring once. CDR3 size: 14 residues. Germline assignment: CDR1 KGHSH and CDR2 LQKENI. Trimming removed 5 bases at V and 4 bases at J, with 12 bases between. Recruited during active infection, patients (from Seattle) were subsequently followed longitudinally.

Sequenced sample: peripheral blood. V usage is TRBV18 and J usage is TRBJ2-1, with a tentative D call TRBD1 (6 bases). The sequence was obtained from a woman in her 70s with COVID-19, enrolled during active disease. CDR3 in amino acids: CASSRDKFYNEQFF. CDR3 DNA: TGTGCCAGCTCAAGGGACAAATTTTACAATGAGCAGTTCTTC.